This T cell receptor (beta chain) was sequenced for a study of beta chain features in type 1 diabetes. Study-wide points: Insertions were fewer and deletions more numerous at VDJ junctions in type 1 diabetes patients.

This clone was detected only a few times. Its antigen remains unidentified. The germline V and J ends were trimmed by 0 bases and 3 bases, with 10 bases remaining between them. From germline, CDR1 is SGHRS and CDR2 YFSETQ. The CDR3 extends over 14 amino acids. Every bit of the isolated RNA underwent reverse transcription, so sequencing read expressed TCRB transcripts. The data were produced by immunoSEQ multiplex PCR, yet TCRdb's version contains in-frame clones alone and is incomplete. The sample shows approximately 160,000 clones, approximately 8.1% of them seen only once. The sequence was collected from a man younger than 30 in good health. Sequenced material: central memory CD4+ T cells from blood. The chain uses TRBV5-1 and TRBJ2-7, with D possibly being TRBD1 (6 bases). CDR3 bases: TGCGCCAGCAGCTTGGCAGGACAGCTCTACGAGCAGTACTTC. Translated: CASSLAGQLYEQYF.